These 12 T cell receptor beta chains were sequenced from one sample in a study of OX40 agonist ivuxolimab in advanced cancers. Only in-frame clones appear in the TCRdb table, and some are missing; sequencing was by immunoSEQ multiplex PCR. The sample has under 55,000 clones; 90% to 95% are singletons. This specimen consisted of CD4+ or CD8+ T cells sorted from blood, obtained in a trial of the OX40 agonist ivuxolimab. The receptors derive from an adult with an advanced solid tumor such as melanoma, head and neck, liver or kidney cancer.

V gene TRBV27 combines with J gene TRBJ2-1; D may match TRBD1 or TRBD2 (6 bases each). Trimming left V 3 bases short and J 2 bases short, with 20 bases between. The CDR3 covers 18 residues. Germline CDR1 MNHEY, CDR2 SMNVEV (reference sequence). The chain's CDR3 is CASSLPGAGVLTYNEQFF. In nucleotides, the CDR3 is TGTGCCAGCAGTTTGCCGGGAGCAGGGGTCCTTACCTACAATGAGCAGTTCTTC.

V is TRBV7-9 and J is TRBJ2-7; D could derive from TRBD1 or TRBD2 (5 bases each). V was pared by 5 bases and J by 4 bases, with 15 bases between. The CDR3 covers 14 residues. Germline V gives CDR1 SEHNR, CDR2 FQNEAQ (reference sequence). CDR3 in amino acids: CASSPEAQGYEQYF. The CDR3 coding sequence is TGTGCCAGCAGCCCGGAGGCTCAGGGATACGAGCAGTACTTC. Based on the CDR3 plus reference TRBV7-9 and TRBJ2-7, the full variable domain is DTGVSQNPRHKITKRGQNVTFRCDPISEHNRLYWYRQTLGQGPEFLTYFQNEAQLEKSRLLSDRFSAERPKGSFSTLEIQRTEQGDSAMYLCASSPEAQGYEQYFGPGTRLTVT.

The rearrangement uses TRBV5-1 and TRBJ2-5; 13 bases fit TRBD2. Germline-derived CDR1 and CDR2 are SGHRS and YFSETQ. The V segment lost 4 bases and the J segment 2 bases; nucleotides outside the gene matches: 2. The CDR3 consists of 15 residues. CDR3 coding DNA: TGCGCCAGCAGCATGGGACTAGCGGGACAAGAGACCCAGTACTTC. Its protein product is CASSMGLAGQETQYF.

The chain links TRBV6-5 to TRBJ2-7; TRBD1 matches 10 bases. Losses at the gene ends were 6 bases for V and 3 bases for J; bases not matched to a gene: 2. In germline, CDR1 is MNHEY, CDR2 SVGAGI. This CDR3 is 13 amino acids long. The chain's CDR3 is CASRTGGLYEQYF. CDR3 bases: TGTGCCAGCAGGACAGGGGGCCTCTACGAGCAGTACTTC.

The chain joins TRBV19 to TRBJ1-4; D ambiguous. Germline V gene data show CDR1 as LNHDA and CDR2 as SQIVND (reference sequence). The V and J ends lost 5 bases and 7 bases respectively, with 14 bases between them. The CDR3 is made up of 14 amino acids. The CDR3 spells CASSPRRTGEKLFF. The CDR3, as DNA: TGTGCCAGTAGTCCCAGGCGTACGGGTGAAAAACTGTTTTTT.

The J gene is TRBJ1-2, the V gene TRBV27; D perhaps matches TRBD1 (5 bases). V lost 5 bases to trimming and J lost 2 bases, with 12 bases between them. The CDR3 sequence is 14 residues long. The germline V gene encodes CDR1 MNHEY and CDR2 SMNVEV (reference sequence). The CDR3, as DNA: TGTGCCAGCAGTCCCTTGACAGTGAACTATGGCTACACCTTC. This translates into CASSPLTVNYGYTF.

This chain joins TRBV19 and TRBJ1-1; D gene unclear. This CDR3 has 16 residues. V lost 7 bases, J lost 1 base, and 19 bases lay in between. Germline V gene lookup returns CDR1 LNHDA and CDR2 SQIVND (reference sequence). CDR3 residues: CASTPLVTDENTEAFF. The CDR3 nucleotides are TGTGCCAGTACCCCTCTGGTAACAGACGAGAACACTGAAGCTTTCTTT.

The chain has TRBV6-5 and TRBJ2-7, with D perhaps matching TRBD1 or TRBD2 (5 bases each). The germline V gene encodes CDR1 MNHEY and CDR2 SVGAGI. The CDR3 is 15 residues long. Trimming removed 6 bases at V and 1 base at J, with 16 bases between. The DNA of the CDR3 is TGTGCCAGCAGCCCTTACAGGACTGCTTCCTACGAGCAGTACTTC. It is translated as CASSPYRTASYEQYF.

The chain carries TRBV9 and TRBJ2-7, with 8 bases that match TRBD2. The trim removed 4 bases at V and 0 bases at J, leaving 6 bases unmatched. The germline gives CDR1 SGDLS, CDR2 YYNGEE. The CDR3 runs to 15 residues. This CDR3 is CASSRSGTPSYEQYF. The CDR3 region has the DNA TGTGCCAGCAGCCGTAGCGGGACGCCCTCCTACGAGCAGTACTTC.

The CDR3 DNA reads TGTGCCAGCAGCTCCCCGAGGGGGACTAGCGGGAGGCCGAACTACGAGCAGTACTTC. Translation: CASSSPRGTSGRPNYEQYF. The chain has TRBV7-2 and TRBJ2-7, with 15 bases aligning to TRBD2. Germline loops: CDR1 SGHTA, CDR2 FQGNSA. The CDR3 has 19 amino acids. The trim removed 4 bases at V and 3 bases at J, leaving 13 bases unmatched.

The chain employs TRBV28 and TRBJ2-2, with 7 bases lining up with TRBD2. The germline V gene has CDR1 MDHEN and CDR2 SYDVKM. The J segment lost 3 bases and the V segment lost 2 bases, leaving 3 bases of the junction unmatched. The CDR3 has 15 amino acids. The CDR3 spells CASSLGRVDTGELFF. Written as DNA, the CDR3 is TGTGCCAGCAGTTTAGGGAGGGTGGACACCGGGGAGCTGTTTTTT.

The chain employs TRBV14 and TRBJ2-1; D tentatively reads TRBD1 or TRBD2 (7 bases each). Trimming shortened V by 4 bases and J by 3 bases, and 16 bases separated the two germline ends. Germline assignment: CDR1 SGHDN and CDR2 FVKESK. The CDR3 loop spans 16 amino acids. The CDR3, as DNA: TGTGCCAGCAGCCCTTTCGACAGGGAGGGCTACAATGAGCAGTTCTTC. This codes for CASSPFDREGYNEQFF.